This T cell receptor beta chain was identified in a study of T cell clonality in common variable immunodeficiency. Study observations and caveats: Compared with controls, CVID subjects had fewer shared TCRbeta clones. Authors noted CVID clonality's cause needs subpopulation repertoire sequencing. Fewer deletions and N-nucleotide insertions were reportedly seen in common variable immunodeficiency TCR beta sequences.

This clone came up many times. The antigen is undetermined. The CDR3 extends 3 residues past the end of the read, so its final part is completed from the germline J gene. Control and CVID samples contributed equal amounts of genomic DNA. Some clones are missing from TCRdb's copy, which holds only in-frame ones; the method was immunoSEQ multiplex PCR. The counts give more than 45,000 clones, none of them seen only once; 5% to 6.5% is held by the top ten. The germline CDR1 and CDR2 sequences are SNHLY and FYNNEI. The CDR3 spans 15 residues. Deletions cut 6 bases from V and 2 bases from J, with 17 bases between.

The rearrangement uses TRBV2 and TRBJ2-7, with TRBD1 as a possible D gene (6 bases). The receptor comes from a person aged 18 to 70 in good health. The source material was peripheral blood mononuclear cells. The sequenced CDR3 bases are TGTGCCAGCAGCGCCGACAGGTCATACGCCTACGAG. It codes for CASSADRSYAYE. Given in full, the CDR3 is CASSADRSYAYEQYF.